The present T cell receptor (beta chain) was sequenced within a study of blood T cells in healthy people across ages. Overall study findings and caveats: In long-lived donors, naive CD4+ cell counts and diversity exceeded those of aged donors.

This clonotype was picked up a small number of times. The antigen remains unidentified. Per individual sample, total RNA of at least 6 micrograms was extracted. Next came a second PCR, run for about 7 to 12 cycles, which used a sample-barcoded 5' primer along with a J-beta primer mix. Using its own MiXCR run on the 5' RACE reads, TCRdb lists one record per CDR3 protein. The table lists 500,000 to 650,000 distinct CDR3 sequences, 27% of them singletons. The CDR3 covers 15 residues. Germline V gene data show CDR1 as SEHNR and CDR2 as FQNEAQ (reference sequence). The V end was cut by 4 bases, the J end by 5 bases, with 17 bases between. These same data were also listed under a study on T cells of mothers and their children.

Sequenced input: blood. The sequence was collected from a boy aged 2 to 10 in good health. The rearrangement uses TRBV7-9 and TRBJ2-5, with D possibly being TRBD1 (7 bases). DNA of the CDR3: TGTGCCAGCAGCTCAGGATCCGGAGGGGGCGAGACCCAGTACTTC. Encoded protein: CASSSGSGGGETQYF.